This T cell receptor beta chain was identified in a study of cytomegalovirus exposure and HLA in healthy donors listed by TCRdb under 2017. A note on the overall study: According to an earlier analysis of 450 to 650 of the donors, 200 million or so T cells yielded some 110 million unique TCR beta sequences and approximately 280 Gb of sequence data. High-throughput TCR immunosequencing, statistical association of individual TCRs with disease status, and machine learning were combined to predict cytomegalovirus infection status. Among some 410 genotyped donors of the cohort, an average of approximately 240,000 unique TCR beta nucleotide sequences were sequenced per donor, roughly 20% of them non-productive. The study aimed to test whether signatures of past pathogen exposure could be identified by cataloging public T cell receptors. Because of strong linkage in the cohort, a few DR-DQ haplotypes were treated as single units for association and clustering. Of the roughly 400 genotyped donors, roughly 80% fell in the genetic ancestry cluster associated with self-reported Caucasian donors. HLA typing covered class I and class II loci at four-digit resolution. In a later genetic analysis, genome-wide SNP genotypes for about 65% of the 666 donors were used, and that subset was treated as a discovery cohort. The study used immunosequencing to profile the T cell repertoires of under 700 subjects and linked those repertoires to cytomegalovirus serostatus. All discovery cohort repertoires had been generated using a single sequencing platform. Rather than drawing on any new phenotypic data, the later analysis identified candidate immune exposures from TCR beta sequences and the way those sequences occurred across donors. To decide whether each TCR beta V gene segment behaved as functional or pseudogenic, an earlier analysis of some 540 of the donors relied on high-throughput TCR beta sequencing. In addition to the first cohort of 500 to 850 subjects, a separate validation cohort of around 110 different subjects was used. To study patterns of TCR occurrence, a later analysis re-analyzed previously published TCR beta repertoires from 700 or so donors and added high-resolution HLA genotyping. Donor age, sex, ethnicity and CMV serostatus were compiled together with the repertoire data. Typing coverage differed by locus: A, B, C, DRB1 and DQB1 were typed in about 629-630 donors, DQA1 in roughly 500, DPA1 in some 610, and DPB1 in just under 490. Approximately 300 gigabases of sequencing data and around 80 million unique TCR sequences made up an early release that covered roughly 670 HLA-typed donors. Points the paper makes about the study in general: A cluster of highly shared sequence variants was judged likely to be a technical artifact of the sequencing pipeline. In the study, approximately 150 TCR beta chains were listed as associated with cytomegalovirus. According to a later analysis, TCR association rates differed among HLA loci, with DRB1 alleles showing the most associated TCRs and HLA-C alleles showing the fewest. Several of the top co-occurrence clusters appeared to be linked to parvovirus B19, influenza, CMV and Epstein-Barr virus, according to a later analysis. Only TCR beta chains were sequenced in this cohort, and the absence of alpha or paired-chain data limited detectable features. When HLA alleles, especially DR and DQ, strongly co-occurred, attributing TCR associations to individual alleles was difficult. A further reported finding was that TCR beta sequences accurately predicted the HLA-A and HLA-B alleles for most subjects in the first cohort. Linkage disequilibrium might explain the correlated functional status among segregating V segments, but an unknown experimental factor could not be ruled out. CMV serostatus was the only immune exposure information available for the cohort. Because HLA typing was unavailable for some donors at each locus, only the typed subset was used in association tests. At a false discovery rate of 0.05, a later analysis linked approximately 18,000 TCR beta sequences to specific HLA alleles. In vitro tests confirmed that a few of the cytomegalovirus-associated TCR beta chains recognize cytomegalovirus antigens. A later genetic analysis associated a missense DCLRE1C variant with V-gene and J-gene trimming of TCR beta chains, and an independent cohort replicated the association. In an earlier analysis of 500 to 650 of the donors, most TCR beta V segments appeared in productive rearrangements about 90% or about 30% of the time, broadly matching IMGT annotations. A later genetic analysis reported fewer N-insertions in productive TCRs among donors in an Asian-associated ancestry cluster than the roughly 690-donor mean. Across donors, most TCR sequences were observed very rarely, whereas some public TCRs were present in many individuals. In both the original and validation cohorts, the classifier was reported to diagnose cytomegalovirus status with high specificity and sensitivity. In a later analysis, HLA-associated TCR beta chains showed more clonal expansion and lower generation probabilities than non-associated chains that were equally common. Because counts were too low, about 17 rarely observed V segments, including chromosome 9 orphons, were excluded from the earlier analysis of 587 of the donors. The presence/absence analyses assumed that sequencing depth was roughly uniform across donors, and that assumption may not be true. It was suggested by the authors that the approach could potentially be generalized to other disease states and immunological phenotypes. A later analysis found that most CMV-associated TCR beta chains appeared HLA-restricted, with HLA associations seemingly driven largely by CMV exposure.

The cohort comprised some 730 healthy bone marrow donors. At the time of sampling, every cohort member was nominally healthy, though immune exposures that went unrecorded were likely present. The donor was CMV seropositive and was included in the group of 250 to 300 seropositive cohort members. A peripheral blood sample was provided by each donor, and peripheral blood mononuclear cells were used for TCR beta sequencing. The Qiagen DNeasy Blood Extraction Kit was used to extract genomic DNA from the blood cell samples. The library was produced with the immunoSEQ multiplex PCR assay. A mixture of 60 forward primers for TCR Vbeta segments and 13 reverse primers for TCR Jbeta segments was used in the multiplex PCR. The CDR3 region of rearranged TCR beta genes was amplified from genomic DNA by a multiplex PCR assay. Amplified TCR beta libraries were sequenced as 87-base-pair reads on the Illumina HiSeq System. Processing in the source paper ran as follows. In a later analysis, about 80 million unique TCR beta chains were counted across the roughly 610 repertoires, and approximately 11 million of these chains were shared by at least two donors. Raw reads were error-corrected and collapsed into unique sequences by a nearest-neighbor algorithm in which closely related sequences were merged to remove PCR and sequencing errors. To assign V, D and J gene segments, CDR3 sequences were aligned to IMGT reference sequences. Each retained sequence needed at least a six-nucleotide match to both a V gene segment and a J gene segment. Rearrangements were called productive when the CDR3 lacked stop codons and stayed in frame with V and J; all others were non-productive. CDR3 was defined according to IMGT convention as the region running from the second conserved V-encoded cysteine to the conserved J-encoded phenylalanine. The earlier analysis of a few hundred of the donors excluded sequences that lacked an unambiguous match to a single V gene segment. In an earlier analysis of a few hundred of the donors, V segments were called functional above 56.7% productive rearrangements and were called segregating when the between-donor standard deviation exceeded 5%. A statistical classification framework was built for diagnosing cytomegalovirus status from the catalog of TCR beta chain sequences. V and J gene assignment, in a later analysis, came from comparing TCR nucleotide sequences with IMGT/GENE-DB human TR gene sequences. The TCRdist pipeline was used in a later analysis to assign CDR3 sequences and most-parsimonious VDJ recombination scenarios. In a later analysis, every TCR beta chain was defined by the combination of its CDR3 amino acid sequence and its V-gene family, and reads without a unique V-gene family were dropped. As a way to deal with suspected cross-contamination and a sequencing artifact, a later analysis dropped 640 or so nucleotide sequences that were highly shared and had low generation probability. In a later analysis, a clonal expansion index for each public chain was calculated from normalized within-repertoire ranks of inferred template counts. A later analysis computed generation probabilities with a VDJ recombination model fitted to out-of-frame rearrangements, and checked the results against IGoR. In a later analysis, hypergeometric tests were used to score TCR-TCR, TCR-HLA and TCR-CMV co-occurrence, with a repertoire-size bias correction applied to TCR pairs. To estimate false discovery rates, a later analysis permuted the HLA or CMV assignments 20 times. In a later analysis, co-occurring TCRs were grouped using DBSCAN, with TCRdist sequence similarity added in when clustering inside HLA-allele-positive subsets. Repertoires with fewer than 30,000 or more than 120,000 public chains, plus five repertoires with anomalous nucleotide sharing, were excluded from co-occurrence clustering. TCRdb took this table from immuneACCESS and kept in-frame rearrangements with V and J called. Such tables lack part of the clones; where checked against another copy, unresolved V genes explain under half of the gap, and the rest is unexplained. Clone size and the V and J calls come from that table; the DNA yielded D and trimming. The sample table lists roughly 180,000 clones, 65% to 85% of them with a count of one. Clones ranked in the top ten supply about 4.3% of the sample.

About this clone itself: This receptor's antigen is unknown. It has no much larger one-base neighbor in the sample; base qualities were not kept.

This sequence was found in a woman aged 45-65 years in good health and CMV-seropositive. Sequencing input: PBMCs.

The sequenced DNA: TGTGCCTGGAGCCTACTAGCGGGGGGTAAGAAGCAGTACTTC. The translation is CAWSLLAGGKKQYF. The chain is encoded by TRBV30 joined to TRBJ2-7; 12 nucleotides in the junction match TRBD2. The CDR3 numbers 14 residues from cysteine through phenylalanine. Only the CDR3 region is kept as DNA, spanning 42 bases read in frame from base 1. CDR1 and CDR2 are read off the germline V gene (reference sequence) as GTSNPN and SVGIG. V is trimmed back by 3 bases and J by 8 bases, and the junction contains 8 bases that no gene match accounts for.